Sequencing of this TCR beta chain was carried out in a study of cytomegalovirus exposure and HLA in healthy donors. Amplification used 60 Vbeta primers and 13 Jbeta primers. Assay used: immunoSEQ multiplex PCR; TCRdb lists only in-frame clones, some missing. The table includes about 150,000 clones, about 85% detected once. The V gene end was trimmed by 3 bases and the J gene end by 1 base; junction bases not matched to a gene: 6. Germline V gives CDR1 KGHSH, CDR2 LQKENI. This CDR3 region has 18 residues. This receptor was obtained from a man aged 45-65 years in good health and CMV-seropositive. The gene calls are TRBV18 and TRBJ2-2, with TRBD2 identical over 12 bases. Sequencing was done on a sample of PBMCs. CDR3 loop: CASSPASGGEMNTGELFF. CDR3 nucleotide sequence: TGTGCCAGCTCACCTGCTAGCGGGGGGGAGATGAACACCGGGGAGCTGTTTTTT.